These 13 T cell receptor beta chains originate from one sample sequenced in a study. Libraries were prepared by immunoSEQ multiplex PCR; TCRdb keeps only in-frame clonotypes and omits some of them. The data show 60,000 to 75,000 clones, with 93% seen just once and around 4.5% held by the top ten. The sample consisted of PBMCs. These receptor sequences come from a man aged 35 to 55 with rheumatoid arthritis.

V and J are TRBV6-2 or TRBV6-3 and TRBJ1-1; 9 bases are a match to TRBD1. The CDR3 runs to 14 residues. The V gene end was trimmed by 5 bases and the J gene end by 5 bases; junction bases not matched to a gene: 6. From germline, CDR1 is MNHEY and CDR2 SVGEGT. The DNA of the CDR3 is TGTGCCAGCAGTAGGGACAGGGTAAAAACTGAAGCTTTCTTT. Translation gives CASSRDRVKTEAFF.

The rearrangement joins TRBV11-3 to TRBJ2-1; D is ambiguous. CDR1 and CDR2 (germline): SGHNT, YENEEA. Trimming stripped 1 base from V and 7 bases from J, with 5 bases between. The CDR3 has 12 amino acids. The DNA of the CDR3 is TGTGCCAGCAGCTTAGGGGCAAATGAGCAGTTCTTC. This codes for CASSLGANEQFF. Full variable domain (missing parts from reference TRBV11-3 and TRBJ2-1): EAGVVQSPRYKIIEKKQPVAFWCNPISGHNTLYWYLQNLGQGPELLIRYENEEAVDDSQLPKDRFSAERLKGVDSTLKIQPAELGDSAVYLCASSLGANEQFFGPGTRLTVL.

V usage is TRBV5-4 and J usage is TRBJ2-7; D is ambiguous. Germline values: CDR1 SGHNT, CDR2 YYREEE (reference sequence). The V gene lost 2 bases and the J gene lost 2 bases, with 8 bases spanning the gap. The CDR3 is made up of 13 amino acids. The CDR3 reads CASSFGSTYEQYF. The CDR3 region has the DNA TGTGCCAGCAGCTTTGGCTCTACCTACGAGCAGTACTTC.

The genes are TRBV5-1 and TRBJ1-1, with D perhaps matching TRBD1 (5 bases). The CDR3 is 15 amino acids. CDR1 and CDR2 from the germline V gene are SGHRS and YFSETQ. V was trimmed by 3 bases and J by 1 base, leaving 13 bases between them. The CDR3 spells CASSWGLGRNTEAFF. The CDR3 DNA reads TGCGCCAGCAGCTGGGGACTAGGGCGGAACACTGAAGCTTTCTTT.

This clone showed up just once. The V call is TRBV4-1, the J call TRBJ1-4; TRBD1 is a possible D gene (5 bases). Germline V lookup: CDR1 MGHRA, CDR2 YSYEKL. CDR3 length: 16 amino acids. The germline V and J ends were trimmed by 2 bases and 4 bases, with 14 bases remaining between them. CDR3 amino acids: CASSQPRDRLNEKLFF. CDR3 sequence (DNA): TGCGCCAGCAGCCAACCCCGGGACCGCCTTAATGAAAAACTGTTTTTT.

The chain uses TRBV19 and TRBJ1-1; D uncertain. There are 12 residues in the CDR3. Germline V gene lookup returns CDR1 LNHDA and CDR2 SQIVND (reference sequence). The germline V and J ends were trimmed by 5 bases and 3 bases, with 7 bases remaining between them. For the CDR3, the DNA is TGTGCCAGTAGTGATGTGTACACTGAAGCTTTCTTT. The encoded protein is CASSDVYTEAFF.

The chain combines TRBV18 with TRBJ2-1; D gene ambiguous. This CDR3 region has 15 residues. The V and J ends lost 3 bases and 4 bases respectively, with 13 bases between them. Germline V gene data show CDR1 as KGHSH and CDR2 as LQKENI. The CDR3 DNA follows: TGTGCCAGCTCACCGGGTGGGGTTTTGTACAATGAGCAGTTCTTC. Encoded protein: CASSPGGVLYNEQFF. Variable domain in full (rest from reference TRBV18 and TRBJ2-1): NAGVMQNPRHLVRRRGQEARLRCSPMKGHSHVYWYRQLPEEGLKFMVYLQKENIIDESGMPKERFSAEFPKEGPSILRIQQVVRGDSAAYFCASSPGGVLYNEQFFGPGTRLTVL.

This clone appeared once. CDR3 in DNA: TGTGCCAGCAGTGACGGTTGGCAGCTAAGCTCCTACGAGCAGTACTTC. This translates into CASSDGWQLSSYEQYF. The chain joins TRBV2 to TRBJ2-7, with D unresolved. Trimming shortened V by 3 bases and J by 0 bases, and 15 bases separated the two germline ends. CDR1 is SNHLY, CDR2 FYNNEI, per germline. The CDR3 is made up of 16 amino acids.

The V and J genes are TRBV19 and TRBJ2-1; TRBD1 or TRBD2 may be the D gene (5 bases each). The CDR3 is 13 amino acids. V was shortened by 5 bases and J by 5 bases, with 10 bases between the two germline ends. Germline CDR1 and CDR2: LNHDA and SQIVND (reference sequence). CDR3 sequence: CASSRDRNNEQFF. The CDR3 DNA follows: TGTGCCAGTAGTCGGGACCGAAACAATGAGCAGTTCTTC.

This chain uses TRBV19 with TRBJ1-1; D is ambiguous. The V end lost 10 bases, the J end lost 3 bases, and 15 bases lay between the germline ends. Per germline, CDR1 LNHDA and CDR2 SQIVND (reference sequence). CDR3 length equals 13 residues. In DNA form, the CDR3 reads TGTGCCACCAAAAAGAATACGTACACTGAAGCTTTCTTT. This gives the protein CATKKNTYTEAFF.

DNA for the CDR3: TGTGCCAGTAGTACTGGGACTGGAAGCCCCTACGAGCAGTACTTC. Protein: CASSTGTGSPYEQYF. This chain connects TRBV19 to TRBJ2-7; a possible D gene is TRBD2 (6 bases). Trimming cost V 4 bases and J 2 bases, with 15 bases left between them. The CDR3 is made up of 15 amino acids. Germline V CDR1 and CDR2: LNHDA, SQIVND (reference sequence).

The chain joins TRBV6-5 to TRBJ2-3, with 13 bases aligning to TRBD2. This CDR3 spans 15 amino acids. The germline V gene encodes CDR1 MNHEY and CDR2 SVGAGI. The ends lost 7 bases at V and 4 bases at J; junction bases unmatched: 5. The CDR3 nucleotides are TGTGCCAGCACCAGAGGACTAGCGGGGGCAGATACGCAGTATTTT. It encodes CASTRGLAGADTQYF.

This sequence joins TRBV6-6 and TRBJ2-4, with D possibly matching TRBD1 (6 bases). The CDR3 is 16 residues long. The germline V gene has CDR1 MNHNY and CDR2 SVGAGI (reference sequence). Trimming pared 5 bases from V and 0 bases from J, leaving 14 bases between. CDR3: CASSRPLQGAKNIQYF. CDR3 DNA sequence: TGTGCCAGCAGTCGACCTCTACAGGGAGCCAAAAACATTCAGTACTTC.